This is a list of T cell receptor beta chains from one sample in a study of blood T cell repertoires in COVID-19. Profiled with immunoSEQ multiplex PCR; TCRdb holds only in-frame clones, not every one. Among 70,000 to 90,000 clones listed, approximately 87% were seen once. The sample taken for sequencing was peripheral blood. The receptors here all came from an elderly woman with acute or convalescent COVID-19. The CDR3 runs from the conserved cysteine through the conserved F or W.

>TRBV6-5|TRBJ1-1
CASGAGSGRLTEAFF
>TRBV27|TRBJ1-2
CASSPGDRAQIYGYTF
>TRBV14|TRBJ1-4
CASSRLPGTNRLRNNEKLFF
>TRBV3-1/TRBV3-2|TRBJ1-1
CASRQTGGGTEAFF
>TRBV7-6|TRBJ2-5
CASSSTLAGAQETQYF
>TRBV7-3|TRBJ2-2
CASSLGTGRAGELFF
>TRBV5-1|TRBJ2-1
CASSLQGQGLDEQFF
>TRBV4-1|TRBJ1-5
CASSQVTGRPQHF
>TRBV5-1|TRBJ2-6
CASSPRQDHSGANVLTF
>TRBV30|TRBJ1-2
CAWALGRGGLYGYTF
>TRBV6-6|TRBJ2-6
CASSWLGEGLSSGANVLTF
>TRBV7-3|TRBJ2-1
CASSLTLQNEQFF
>TRBV29-1|TRBJ1-1
CSVENASWNTEAFF
>TRBV5-1|TRBJ2-1
CASSLNGGSSYNEQFF
>TRBV18|TRBJ1-4
CASSPPGTNEKLFF
>TRBV29-1|TRBJ1-1
CSTSDRLNTEAFF
>TRBV19|TRBJ2-2
CASFPGWTNTGELFF
>TRBV5-6|TRBJ1-2
CASSRTRDSYGYTF
>TRBV19|TRBJ1-2
CASSIVGASYGYTF
>TRBV19|TRBJ1-4
CASSIEQARIGEKLFF
>TRBV5-4|TRBJ1-2
CASSLGASYTF
>TRBV5-4|TRBJ2-7
CASSPTPDNYEQYF
>TRBV30|TRBJ1-2
CAWSVSSGNYGYTF
>TRBV10-3|TRBJ1-1
CATSPGGMGTEAFF
>TRBV30|TRBJ1-2
CACPTGWTNYGYTF
>TRBV10-3|TRBJ2-1
CASTGTSARSEQFF
>TRBV11-2|TRBJ2-2
CASSSGTRDTGELFF
>TRBV30|TRBJ2-7
CAWRPTGSSYEQYF
>TRBV5-8|TRBJ1-5
CASSLGQGANQPQHF
>TRBV7-6|TRBJ2-3
CASSLRTASSTDTQYF
>TRBV5-1|TRBJ2-3
CASSVERGTDTQYF
>TRBV19|TRBJ2-5
CASSIQGTNPQETQYF
>TRBV27|TRBJ1-2
CASSPRTGVRQGYTF
>TRBV12-5|TRBJ1-5
CASGLGRGNQPQHF
>TRBV24-1|TRBJ2-5
CATSDSLSGAYQETQYF
>TRBV6-2/TRBV6-3|TRBJ1-5
CASSRSGGPSWEAQHF